What follows are 19 T cell receptor beta chains derived from one specimen sequenced in a study of T cell repertoires in cytomegalovirus infection. TCRdb used MiXCR to reprocess the reads, holding one entry per CDR3 protein. The data hold 160,000 or so distinct CDR3 sequences, with around a quarter observed a single time. The sequenced material came from PBMCs. The receptors originated from a human donor in good health (CMV status not recorded). Some clones in this sample may be carry-over from other donors' samples.

The sample holds a few counts of this clonotype. The chain employs TRBV5-6 and TRBJ2-7, with 7 nucleotides matching TRBD1. The CDR3 is 13 residues long. The trim removed 4 bases at V and 5 bases at J, leaving 6 bases unmatched. Germline V CDR1 and CDR2: SGHDT, YYEEEE. The CDR3 reads CASSPDRVDEQYF. As DNA, the CDR3 is TGTGCCAGCAGCCCTGACAGGGTAGACGAGCAGTACTTC. Supplemented by reference TRBV5-6 and TRBJ2-7, the full variable domain reads DAGVTQSPTHLIKTRGQQVTLRCSPKSGHDTVSWYQQALGQGPQFIFQYYEEEERQRGNFPDRFSGHQFPNYSSELNVNALLLGDSALYLCASSPDRVDEQYFGPGTRLTVT.

The chain is built from TRBV5-1 and TRBJ2-2; D is uncertain. The CDR3 has 15 amino acids. The germline CDR1 and CDR2 sequences are SGHRS and YFSETQ. The ends were cut back, 5 bases at V and 2 bases at J, with 13 bases in the middle. The CDR3 is CASRALIPNTGELFF. CDR3 sequence (DNA): TGCGCCAGCAGGGCCTTAATCCCAAACACCGGGGAGCTGTTTTTT.

This clonotype was counted between two and nine times. The chain's CDR3 is CASSVRSNTEQYF. The CDR3, as DNA: TGTGCCAGCAGCGTACGCAGTAACACCGAGCAGTACTTC. J is TRBJ2-7 and V is TRBV9; D unclear. V was clipped by 1 base and J by 6 bases, with 11 bases between them. CDR1 and CDR2 from the germline V gene are SGDLS and YYNGEE. The CDR3 consists of 13 residues.

Only a few counts were recorded for this clonotype. This chain connects TRBV9 to TRBJ2-1, with D possibly being TRBD1 (6 bases). V gave up 2 bases and J gave up 7 bases, with 10 bases separating them. CDR3 size: 13 residues. Germline V gene data show CDR1 as SGDLS and CDR2 as YYNGEE. CDR3 amino acids: CASSVTGRNEQFF. The CDR3 DNA reads as TGTGCCAGCAGCGTGACAGGTCGAAATGAGCAGTTCTTC.

This clonotype was detected only a few times. The chain joins TRBV10-3 to TRBJ1-1, with no clear D. Trimming took 4 bases from V and 6 from J, leaving 21 bases between them. This CDR3 region has 16 residues. The germline V gene has CDR1 ENHRY and CDR2 SYGVKD. CDR3 bases: TGTGCCATCAGTGGTCCTTCCTCTTCAGGTCCCCCTGAAGCTTTCTTT. Amino acids: CAISGPSSSGPPEAFF.

V and J are TRBV5-6 and TRBJ1-2; 7 bases line up with TRBD1. The CDR3 spans 15 residues. Per germline, CDR1 SGHDT and CDR2 YYEEEE. V was pared by 2 bases and J by 3 bases, with 7 bases of the junction left unmatched. In nucleotides, the CDR3 is TGTGCCAGCAGCTTTGGAGCAGGGGGAGACTATGGCTACACCTTC. It encodes CASSFGAGGDYGYTF.

The chain combines TRBV20-1 with TRBJ2-6; 11 bases map to TRBD1. The CDR3 spans 18 residues. Trimming at V came to 1 base and at J to 2 bases, leaving 7 bases not matched to a gene. From germline, CDR1 is DFQATT and CDR2 SNEGSKA (reference sequence). The CDR3 reads CSARALGQGDAGANVLTF. In nucleotides, the CDR3 is TGCAGTGCTAGAGCCTTGGGACAGGGGGACGCTGGGGCCAACGTCCTGACTTTC.

V gene TRBV19 combines with J gene TRBJ1-5, with no clear D. CDR1 is LNHDA and CDR2 is SQIVND in the germline V gene (reference sequence). The CDR3 runs 15 residues. The V end lost 1 base, the J end lost 6 bases, and 13 bases lay between the germline ends. Here the CDR3 reads CASSIVSGLLQPQHF. For the CDR3, the DNA is TGTGCCAGTAGTATAGTTTCGGGGTTACTTCAGCCCCAGCATTTT.

The CDR3 is CASSLRSGGISAGELFF. For the CDR3, the DNA is TGTGCCAGCAGTTTACGCTCTGGCGGGATCTCGGCCGGGGAGCTGTTTTTT. This rearrangement joins TRBV28 to TRBJ2-2; weak D call: TRBD2 (6 bases). This CDR3 has 17 amino acids. The germline V and J ends were trimmed by 2 bases and 6 bases, with 19 bases remaining between them. The germline V gene encodes CDR1 MDHEN and CDR2 SYDVKM.

The V gene is TRBV14, the J gene TRBJ1-1; unclear D gene. Germline V lookup: CDR1 SGHDN, CDR2 FVKESK. The CDR3 is 15 amino acids. V lost 0 bases to trimming and J lost 1 base, with 9 bases between them. The CDR3 is CASSQEKGTNTEAFF. CDR3 DNA: TGTGCCAGCAGCCAAGAAAAAGGCACGAACACTGAAGCTTTCTTT.

The chain uses TRBV2 and TRBJ2-1; D not resolved. The CDR3 has 13 residues. Trimming left V 2 bases short and J 7 bases short, with 9 bases between. The germline CDR1 and CDR2 sequences are SNHLY and FYNNEI. The CDR3: CASSETRWNEQFF. CDR3 DNA sequence: TGTGCCAGCAGTGAAACGCGGTGGAATGAGCAGTTCTTC.

The chain has TRBV27 and TRBJ2-3, with D unclear. V lost 5 bases and J lost 0, with 15 bases in between. CDR3 size: 16 residues. CDR1 MNHEY and CDR2 SMNVEV come from the germline V gene (reference sequence). CDR3 in DNA: TGTGCCAGCAGTCTAGGAGTGGTGGTTAGCACAGATACGCAGTATTTT. This gives the protein CASSLGVVVSTDTQYF.

This clonotype was seen more than once but under ten times. The rearrangement links TRBV28 to TRBJ2-3; D is ambiguous. The CDR3 sequence is 12 residues long. V was shortened by 1 base and J by 4 bases, with 3 bases between the two germline ends. CDR1 is MDHEN, CDR2 SYDVKM, per germline. CDR3 sequence (DNA): TGTGCCAGCAGTTTATACGCAGATACGCAGTATTTT. Translating it yields CASSLYADTQYF.

Ten or more counts support this clonotype. V and J are TRBV5-1 and TRBJ2-5, with D possibly called TRBD1 or TRBD2 (5 bases each). The V and J ends lost 4 bases and 1 base respectively, with 8 bases between them. The CDR3 is 13 amino acids. Germline lookup yields CDR1 SGHRS and CDR2 YFSETQ. CDR3 loop: CASSPGGQETQYF. The CDR3 coding sequence is TGCGCCAGCAGCCCTGGGGGCCAAGAGACCCAGTACTTC.

The chain uses TRBV29-1 and TRBJ2-1; TRBD2 is a possible D gene (7 bases). The ends were cut back, 4 bases at V and 8 bases at J, with 9 bases in the middle. This CDR3 has 11 amino acids. The germline V gene has CDR1 SQVTM and CDR2 ANQGSEA. CDR3 coding DNA: TGCAGCGTTGGGGGGGGCCATGAGCAGTTCTTC. Translation gives CSVGGGHEQFF.

A few counts support this clonotype. The J gene is TRBJ2-7, the V gene TRBV7-4, with 7 nucleotides matching TRBD1. The CDR3 has 15 residues. The V gene's germline CDR1 is SGHVT and CDR2 SQSDAQ. The J segment lost 0 bases and the V segment lost 4 bases, leaving 6 bases of the junction unmatched. The CDR3 DNA reads as TGTGCCAGCAGCTCCTCGACAGGGACCTCCTACGAGCAGTACTTC. Translation: CASSSSTGTSYEQYF.

A single count supports this clonotype. This may come from a read error, since a much larger clone is one base off. The CDR3 sequence: CASSFERGGTGSTDTQYF. As DNA, the CDR3 is TGTGCCAGCAGCTTTGAACGGGGGGGCACCGGGAGCACAGATACGCAGTATTTT. This chain uses TRBV7-6 with TRBJ2-3; 8 bases line up with TRBD2. The CDR3 sequence is 18 residues long. Losses at the gene ends were 3 bases for V and 0 bases for J; bases not matched to a gene: 11. Germline values: CDR1 SGHVS, CDR2 FNYEAQ.

This clonotype was seen a handful of times. The CDR3 is CASSRSVRETQYF. In DNA form, the CDR3 reads TGCGCCAGCAGCAGGTCCGTTAGAGAGACCCAGTACTTC. This chain uses TRBV4-1 with TRBJ2-5; D ambiguous. Germline V gene lookup returns CDR1 MGHRA and CDR2 YSYEKL. The CDR3 is 13 residues long. Trimming left V 5 bases short and J 4 bases short, with 11 bases between.

The chain joins TRBV20-1 to TRBJ2-7; no definite D call. Germline V gene data show CDR1 as DFQATT and CDR2 as SNEGSKA (reference sequence). The CDR3 totals 15 residues. Trimming removed 0 bases at V and 4 bases at J, with 16 bases between. The CDR3 loop is CSARDVWAENYEQYF. CDR3 nucleotides: TGCAGTGCTAGAGATGTATGGGCAGAAAATTACGAGCAGTACTTC.